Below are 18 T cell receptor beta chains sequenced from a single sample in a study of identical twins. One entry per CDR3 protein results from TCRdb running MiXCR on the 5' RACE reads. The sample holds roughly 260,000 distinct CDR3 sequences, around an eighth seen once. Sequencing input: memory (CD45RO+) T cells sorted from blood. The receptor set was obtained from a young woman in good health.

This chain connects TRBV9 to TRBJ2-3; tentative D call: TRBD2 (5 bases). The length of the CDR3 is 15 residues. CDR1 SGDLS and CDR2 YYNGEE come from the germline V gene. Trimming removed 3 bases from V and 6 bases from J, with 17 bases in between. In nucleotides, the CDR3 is TGTGCCAGCAGCGATCGACCGGGCGGGCGGGATACGCAGTATTTT. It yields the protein CASSDRPGGRDTQYF.

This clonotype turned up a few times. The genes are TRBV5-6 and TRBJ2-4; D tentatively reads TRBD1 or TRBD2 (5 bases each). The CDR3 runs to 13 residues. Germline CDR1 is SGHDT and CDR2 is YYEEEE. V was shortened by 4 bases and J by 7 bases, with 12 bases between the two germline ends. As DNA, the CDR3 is TGTGCCAGCAGCACACGGGACGGGAACATTCAGTACTTC. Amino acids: CASSTRDGNIQYF.

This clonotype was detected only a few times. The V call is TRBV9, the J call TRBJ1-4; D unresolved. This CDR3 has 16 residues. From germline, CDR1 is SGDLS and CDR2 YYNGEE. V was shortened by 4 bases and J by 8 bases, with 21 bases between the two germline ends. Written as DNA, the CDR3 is TGTGCCAGCAGCCTCACTGGGGAGGGCACTCGAGAAAAACTGTTTTTT. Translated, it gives CASSLTGEGTREKLFF.

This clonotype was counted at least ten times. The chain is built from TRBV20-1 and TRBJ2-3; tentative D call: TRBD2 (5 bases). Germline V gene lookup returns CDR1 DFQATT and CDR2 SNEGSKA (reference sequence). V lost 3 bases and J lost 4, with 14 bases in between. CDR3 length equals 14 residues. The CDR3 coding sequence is TGCAGTGCTAGTGGAAAGCTCGGGGCAGATACGCAGTATTTT. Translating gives CSASGKLGADTQYF.

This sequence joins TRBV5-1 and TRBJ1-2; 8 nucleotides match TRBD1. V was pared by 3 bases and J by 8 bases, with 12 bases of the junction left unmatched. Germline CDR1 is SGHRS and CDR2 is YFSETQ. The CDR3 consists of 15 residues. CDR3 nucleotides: TGCGCCAGCAGCTCGAGAACAGGGGGGCCGGGAGGCTACACCTTC. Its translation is CASSSRTGGPGGYTF.

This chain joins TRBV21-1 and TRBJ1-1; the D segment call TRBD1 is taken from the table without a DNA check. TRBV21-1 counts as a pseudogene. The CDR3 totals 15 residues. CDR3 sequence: CASSKALRGATEAFF. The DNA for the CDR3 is TGTGCCAGCAGCAAAGCGCTGAGAGGGGCCACTGAAGCTTTCTTT.

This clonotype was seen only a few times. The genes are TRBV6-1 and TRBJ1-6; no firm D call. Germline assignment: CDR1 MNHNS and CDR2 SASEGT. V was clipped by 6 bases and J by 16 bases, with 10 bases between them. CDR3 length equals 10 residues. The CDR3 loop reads CASREDVLHF. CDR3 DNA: TGTGCCAGCAGAGAGGACGTACTCCACTTT.

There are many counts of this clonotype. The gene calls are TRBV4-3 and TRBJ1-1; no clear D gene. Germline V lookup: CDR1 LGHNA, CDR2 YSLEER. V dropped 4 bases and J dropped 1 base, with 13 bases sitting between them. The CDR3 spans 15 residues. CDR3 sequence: CASSLYTSKNTEAFF. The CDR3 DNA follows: TGCGCCAGCAGCCTATATACCAGCAAGAACACTGAAGCTTTCTTT.

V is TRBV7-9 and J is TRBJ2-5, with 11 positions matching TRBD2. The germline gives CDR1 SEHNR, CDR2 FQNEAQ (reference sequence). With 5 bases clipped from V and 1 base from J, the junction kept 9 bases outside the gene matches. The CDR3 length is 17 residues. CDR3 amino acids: CASSVGWTSGFQETQYF. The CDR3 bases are TGTGCCAGCAGCGTTGGTTGGACTAGCGGGTTCCAAGAGACCCAGTACTTC.

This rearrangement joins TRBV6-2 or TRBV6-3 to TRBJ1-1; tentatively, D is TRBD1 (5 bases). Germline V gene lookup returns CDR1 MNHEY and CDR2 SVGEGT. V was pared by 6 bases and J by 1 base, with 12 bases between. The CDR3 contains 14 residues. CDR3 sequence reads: CASSQGLRNTEAFF. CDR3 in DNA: TGTGCCAGCAGCCAGGGACTCAGGAACACTGAAGCTTTCTTT.

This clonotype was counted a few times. CDR3 amino acids: CASCSLGTDTQYF. In DNA form, the CDR3 reads TGTGCCAGTTGCTCACTAGGCACAGATACGCAGTATTTT. V usage is TRBV12-3 or TRBV12-4 and J usage is TRBJ2-3; weak D call: TRBD2 (5 bases). The CDR3 sequence is 13 residues long. The V end was cut by 9 bases, the J end by 1 base, with 11 bases between.

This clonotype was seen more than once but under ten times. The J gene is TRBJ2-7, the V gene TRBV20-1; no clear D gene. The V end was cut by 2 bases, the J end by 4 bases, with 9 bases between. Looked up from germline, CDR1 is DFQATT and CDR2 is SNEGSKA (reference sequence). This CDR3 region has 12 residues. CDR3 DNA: TGCAGTGCTAGACGGACGGAGTACGAGCAGTACTTC. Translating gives CSARRTEYEQYF.

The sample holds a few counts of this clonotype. For the CDR3, the DNA is TGCAGTGCTAGAGACGATCGGGGGGGCCAAGAGACCCAGTACTTC. Translation: CSARDDRGGQETQYF. The chain couples TRBV20-1 to TRBJ2-5, with 8 bases lining up with TRBD2. V lost 0 bases to trimming and J lost 1 base; unmatched junction nucleotides: 4. Germline CDR1 is DFQATT and CDR2 is SNEGSKA (reference sequence). This CDR3 region has 15 residues.

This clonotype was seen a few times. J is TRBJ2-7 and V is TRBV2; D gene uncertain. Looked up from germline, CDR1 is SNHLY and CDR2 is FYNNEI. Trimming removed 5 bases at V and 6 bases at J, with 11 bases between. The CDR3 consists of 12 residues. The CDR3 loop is CASSPRRSEQYF. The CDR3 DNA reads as TGTGCCAGCAGTCCCCGAAGGAGCGAGCAGTACTTC.

For the CDR3, the DNA is TGTGCCAGCTGTCGAGGCGGTTACGAGCAGTACTTC. Residues: CASCRGGYEQYF. The genes are TRBV12-3 or TRBV12-4 and TRBJ2-7; D gene ambiguous. The CDR3 sequence is 12 residues long. Trimming took 8 bases from V and 4 from J, leaving 12 bases between them.

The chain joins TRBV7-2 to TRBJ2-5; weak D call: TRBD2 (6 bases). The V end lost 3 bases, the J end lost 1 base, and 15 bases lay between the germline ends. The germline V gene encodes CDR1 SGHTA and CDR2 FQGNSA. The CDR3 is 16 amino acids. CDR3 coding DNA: TGTGCCAGCAGCTTCCGTAGCGGATCTAGCCAAGAGACCCAGTACTTC. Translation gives CASSFRSGSSQETQYF.

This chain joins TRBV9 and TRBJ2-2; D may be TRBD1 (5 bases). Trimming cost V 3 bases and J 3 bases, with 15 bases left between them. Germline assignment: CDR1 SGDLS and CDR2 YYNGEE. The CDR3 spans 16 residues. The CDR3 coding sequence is TGTGCCAGCAGCGCCCAACCGACAGTGGACACCGGGGAGCTGTTTTTT. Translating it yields CASSAQPTVDTGELFF.

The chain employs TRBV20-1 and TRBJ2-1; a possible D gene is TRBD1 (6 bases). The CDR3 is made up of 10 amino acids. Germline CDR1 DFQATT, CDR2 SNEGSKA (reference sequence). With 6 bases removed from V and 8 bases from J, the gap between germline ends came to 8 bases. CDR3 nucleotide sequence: TGCAGTGCCAGGGGAGATGAGCAGTTCTTC. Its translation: CSARGDEQFF.